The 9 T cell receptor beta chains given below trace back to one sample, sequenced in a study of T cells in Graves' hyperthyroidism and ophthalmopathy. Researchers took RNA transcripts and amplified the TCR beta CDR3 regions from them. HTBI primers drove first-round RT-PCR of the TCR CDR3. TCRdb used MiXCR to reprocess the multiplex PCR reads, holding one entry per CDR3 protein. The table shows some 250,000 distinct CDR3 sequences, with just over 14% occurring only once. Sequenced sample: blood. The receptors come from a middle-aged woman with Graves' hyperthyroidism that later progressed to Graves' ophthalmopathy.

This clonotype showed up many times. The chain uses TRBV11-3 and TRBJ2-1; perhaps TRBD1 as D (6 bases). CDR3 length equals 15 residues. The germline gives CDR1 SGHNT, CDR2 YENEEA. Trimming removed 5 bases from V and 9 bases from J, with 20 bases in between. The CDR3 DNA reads TGTGCCAGCAGCCAAGACGGACAGACGGGCGGTGAGCAGTTCTTC. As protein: CASSQDGQTGGEQFF.

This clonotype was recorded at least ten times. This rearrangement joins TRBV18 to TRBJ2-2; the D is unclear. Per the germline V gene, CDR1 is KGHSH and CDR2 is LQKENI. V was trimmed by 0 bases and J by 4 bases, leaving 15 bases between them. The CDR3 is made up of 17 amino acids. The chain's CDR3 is CASSPPAPPVFTGELFF. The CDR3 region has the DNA TGTGCCAGCTCACCACCGGCGCCCCCCGTCTTCACCGGGGAGCTGTTTTTT.

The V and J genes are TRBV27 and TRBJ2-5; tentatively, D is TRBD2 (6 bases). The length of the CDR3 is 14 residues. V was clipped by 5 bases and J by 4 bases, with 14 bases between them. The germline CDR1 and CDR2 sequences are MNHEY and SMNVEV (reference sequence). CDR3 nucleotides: TGTGCCAGCAGTGGGACCGGGACTCGAGAGACCCAGTACTTC. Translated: CASSGTGTRETQYF.

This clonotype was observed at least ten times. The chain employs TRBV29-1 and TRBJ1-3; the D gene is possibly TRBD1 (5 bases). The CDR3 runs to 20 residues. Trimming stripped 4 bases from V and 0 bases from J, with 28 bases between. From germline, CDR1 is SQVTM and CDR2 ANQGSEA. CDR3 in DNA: TGCAGCGTTGCGAAAACTGGGGTTGGGGGACCGCAGTTCTCTGGAAACACCATATATTTT. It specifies CSVAKTGVGGPQFSGNTIYF.

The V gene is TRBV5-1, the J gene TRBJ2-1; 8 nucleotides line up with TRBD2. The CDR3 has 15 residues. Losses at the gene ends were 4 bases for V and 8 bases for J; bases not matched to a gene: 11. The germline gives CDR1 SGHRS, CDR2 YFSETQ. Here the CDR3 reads CASSARESGSDEQFF. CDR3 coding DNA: TGCGCCAGCAGCGCAAGAGAGAGCGGGAGCGATGAGCAGTTCTTC.

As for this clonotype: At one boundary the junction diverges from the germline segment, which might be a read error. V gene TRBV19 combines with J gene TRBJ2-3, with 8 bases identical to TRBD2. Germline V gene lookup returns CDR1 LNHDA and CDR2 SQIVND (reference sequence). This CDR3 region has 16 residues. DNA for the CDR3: TGTGCCAGTAGCAGGACCGGGACTAGTTTAGCAGATGCGCAGTATTTT. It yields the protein CASSRTGTSLADAQYF.

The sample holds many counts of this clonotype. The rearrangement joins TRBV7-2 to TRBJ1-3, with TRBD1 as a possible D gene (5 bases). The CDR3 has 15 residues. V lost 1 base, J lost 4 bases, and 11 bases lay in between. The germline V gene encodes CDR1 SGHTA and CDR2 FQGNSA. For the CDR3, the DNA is TGTGCCAGCAGCTTAGGTGCGGGGCACGGAAACACCATATATTTT. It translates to CASSLGAGHGNTIYF.

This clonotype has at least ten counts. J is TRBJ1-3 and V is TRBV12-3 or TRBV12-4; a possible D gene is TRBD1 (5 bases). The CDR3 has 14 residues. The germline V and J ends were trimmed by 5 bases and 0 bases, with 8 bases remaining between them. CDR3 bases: TGTGCCAGCAGTCTGGGACCCTCTGGAAACACCATATATTTT. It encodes CASSLGPSGNTIYF.

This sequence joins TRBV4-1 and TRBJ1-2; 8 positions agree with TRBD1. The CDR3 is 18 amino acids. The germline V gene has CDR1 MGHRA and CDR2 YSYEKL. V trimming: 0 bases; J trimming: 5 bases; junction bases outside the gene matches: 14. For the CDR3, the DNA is TGCGCCAGCAGCCAAGACTCACAGGGGGGCAGGGGGGGGTATGGCTACACCTTC. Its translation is CASSQDSQGGRGGYGYTF.